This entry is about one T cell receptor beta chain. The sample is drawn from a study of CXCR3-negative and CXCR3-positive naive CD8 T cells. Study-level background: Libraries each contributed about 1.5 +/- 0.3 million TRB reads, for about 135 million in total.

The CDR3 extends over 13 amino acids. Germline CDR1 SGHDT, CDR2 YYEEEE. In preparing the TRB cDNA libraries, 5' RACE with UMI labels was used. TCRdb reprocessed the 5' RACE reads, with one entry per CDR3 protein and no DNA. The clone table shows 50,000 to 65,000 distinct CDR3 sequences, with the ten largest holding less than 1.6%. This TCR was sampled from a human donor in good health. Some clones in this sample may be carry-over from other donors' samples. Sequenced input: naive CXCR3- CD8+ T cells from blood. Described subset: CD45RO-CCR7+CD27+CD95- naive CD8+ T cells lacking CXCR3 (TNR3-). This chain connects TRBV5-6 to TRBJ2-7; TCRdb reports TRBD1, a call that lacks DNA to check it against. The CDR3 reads CASDDRDSYEQYF.